This T cell receptor (beta chain) emerged from a study of shared clonotypes between healthy human individuals. The V gene's germline CDR1 is MDHEN and CDR2 SYDVKM. V was pared by 5 bases and J by 5 bases, with 12 bases between. The CDR3 is 14 amino acids. Partitioning of CD4+ cells yielded a CD45RA+ naive subset and a CD45RA-negative memory subset. As handled by the study authors: Filtering differed, since immunoSEQ gave only junction sequences and no quality scores. Sequencing was performed with immunoSEQ multiplex PCR; in TCRdb, only in-frame clones are kept and a portion is missing. That table furnishes V, J and clone size, whereas the DNA furnished D and trimming. The sample shows roughly 1,100,000 clones, 70% to 80% of them seen only once. Whole-study findings and limits: Rarefaction demonstrated incomplete sorted-subset sequencing despite large depth. Among several donors, about 4.6% of naive CD4 clonotypes were found in common.

This clone occurred once. Its antigen is unidentified. Sequencing was performed on memory CD4+ T cells sorted from blood. Subset noted: CD45RA-negative fraction. V is TRBV28 and J is TRBJ1-4; possibly TRBD1 for D (5 bases). This clonotype was obtained from a young man in good health. The CDR3 here is CASSARGPNEKLFF. The CDR3 DNA is TGTGCCAGCAGTGCTCGGGGACCCAATGAAAAACTGTTTTTT.